These T cell receptor beta chains were read from a single sample in a study of blood T cell repertoires in COVID-19. This table comes from immunoSEQ multiplex PCR, and its TCRdb copy is limited to in-frame clones, with some not included. The sample lists fewer than 350,000 clones; 75% to 95% were seen once. Sequenced: peripheral blood. The receptors were sampled from a woman under 40 with COVID-19, enrolled during active disease. Both conserved end residues are part of each CDR3. The D gene is left open where the match is weak. Clone size is shown for a subset of rows, as once, few, many or a class of expanded clone.

>.|TRBD1|14|TRBJ1-2|TRBV5-4
CASSGTGRGYGYTF
TGTGCCAGCAGCGGGACAGGGCGCGGCTATGGCTACACCTTC
>once|TRBD2|19|TRBJ2-4|TRBV5-1
CASSPRLAGGDLAKNIQYF
TGCGCCAGCAGCCCGAGACTAGCGGGAGGGGATCTAGCCAAAAACATTCAGTACTTC
>.|.|15|TRBJ1-3|TRBV20-1
CSASSSSDARNTIYF
TGCAGTGCTAGTTCGAGTAGTGACGCCAGGAACACCATATATTTT
>.|TRBD1|14|TRBJ2-5|TRBV10-1
CATTGGQGGETQYF
TGCGCCACTACAGGAGGACAGGGGGGAGAGACCCAGTACTTC
>.|TRBD1|15|TRBJ2-3|TRBV24-1
CATSDRTGGTDTQYF
TGTGCCACCAGTGATCGGACAGGGGGCACAGATACGCAGTATTTT
>.|TRBD1|16|TRBJ2-1|TRBV7-9
CASSSRRTGDFNEQFF
TGTGCCAGCAGCTCAAGAAGGACAGGGGATTTCAATGAGCAGTTCTTC
>.|TRBD1|17|TRBJ2-7|TRBV6-6
CASSRSTGTGSSYEQYF
TGTGCCAGCAGCCGATCTACCGGGACAGGTAGCTCCTACGAGCAGTACTTC
>few|.|14|TRBJ1-5|TRBV6-4
CASSYGGSNQPQHF
TGTGCCAGCAGTTACGGGGGTAGCAATCAGCCCCAGCATTTT
>.|.|15|TRBJ2-3|TRBV5-1
CASSLYGSSEDTQYF
TGCGCCAGCAGCTTGTACGGGAGCAGTGAAGATACGCAGTATTTT
>.|.|14|TRBJ2-3|TRBV18
CASSPRDFRDTQYF
TGTGCCAGCTCACCTCGGGACTTTAGAGATACGCAGTATTTT
>.|.|13|TRBJ1-1|TRBV19
CASTEEGTTEAFF
TGTGCCAGTACCGAGGAGGGGACCACTGAAGCTTTCTTT
>.|.|14|TRBJ1-5|TRBV6-1
CASSEGAANQPQHF
TGTGCCAGCAGTGAAGGAGCTGCTAATCAGCCCCAGCATTTT
>.|.|16|TRBJ1-1|TRBV5-5
CASSLNLWEGNTEAFF
TGTGCCAGCAGCCTCAACCTTTGGGAGGGGAATACTGAAGCTTTCTTT
>.|.|14|TRBJ2-5|TRBV7-2
CASSFTGGGETQYF
TGTGCCAGCAGCTTCACCGGGGGTGGAGAGACCCAGTACTTC
>.|.|16|TRBJ2-7|TRBV4-2
CASSQDVQSGSYEQYF
TGTGCCAGCAGCCAAGACGTTCAGAGCGGTTCCTACGAGCAGTACTTC
>.|.|13|TRBJ1-1|TRBV5-1
CASSRRGQGEAFF
TGCGCCAGCAGCCGCAGGGGCCAAGGTGAAGCTTTCTTT
>.|TRBD1|11|TRBJ2-7|TRBV20-1
CTPGQGAEQYF
TGCACTCCGGGACAGGGGGCCGAGCAGTACTTC
>.|TRBD2|17|TRBJ2-1|TRBV11-2
CASSSSEAGGSYNEQFF
TGTGCCAGCAGCTCGTCGGAGGCGGGAGGTTCCTACAATGAGCAGTTCTTC
>.|.|23|TRBJ2-1|TRBV21-1
CASSKGSSGLSAERLITYNEQFF
TGTGCCAGCAGCAAAGGTTCATCTGGACTCTCCGCGGAGCGACTCATTACCTACAATGAGCAGTTCTTC
>.|TRBD1|18|TRBJ1-3|TRBV11-2
CASSLVGRDRVSGNTIYF
TGTGCCAGCAGCTTAGTGGGACGGGACAGGGTCTCTGGAAACACCATATATTTT
>.|.|12|TRBJ2-7|TRBV12-3/TRBV12-4
CASSVTAYEQYF
TGTGCCAGCAGTGTGACAGCTTACGAGCAGTACTTC
>.|TRBD2|15|TRBJ2-2|TRBV5-1
CASSLASGITGELFF
TGCGCCAGCAGCTTGGCTAGCGGGATCACCGGGGAGCTGTTTTTT
>.|.|13|TRBJ2-5|TRBV29-1
CSVVRGSQETQYF
TGCAGCGTTGTTCGTGGGAGCCAAGAGACCCAGTACTTC
>.|TRBD2|16|TRBJ2-1|TRBV19
CASSPSVRGRDYEQFF
TGTGCCAGTAGTCCATCGGTACGCGGGAGGGACTATGAGCAGTTCTTC
>.|TRBD2|17|TRBJ2-3|TRBV15
CATSRREGGRRTDTQYF
TGTGCCACCAGCAGGCGGGAGGGGGGCCGGAGGACAGATACGCAGTATTTT
>.|.|15|TRBJ2-1|TRBV6-5
CASSYNRWSVDEQFF
TGTGCCAGCAGTTACAACCGCTGGAGCGTCGATGAGCAGTTCTTC
>.|TRBD1|14|TRBJ2-2|TRBV11-2
CASSQTGGTGELFF
TGTGCCAGCAGCCAGACAGGGGGGACCGGGGAGCTGTTTTTT
>.|TRBD1|14|TRBJ2-1|TRBV2
CASMGDRASDEQFF
TGTGCCAGCATGGGGGACAGGGCCTCAGATGAGCAGTTCTTC
>.|.|13|TRBJ1-1|TRBV30
CAWSVTENTEAFF
TGTGCCTGGAGTGTCACAGAGAACACTGAAGCTTTCTTT
>.|TRBD1|14|TRBJ1-4|TRBV5-5
CASSLAGQGDKLFF
TGTGCCAGCAGCTTGGCTGGACAGGGGGATAAACTGTTTTTT
>.|.|12|TRBJ1-6|TRBV12-3/TRBV12-4
CASSWANSPLHF
TGTGCCAGCAGTTGGGCAAATTCACCCCTCCACTTT
>once|.|13|TRBJ2-1|TRBV5-1
CASSPPPSGEQFF
TGCGCCAGCAGCCCCCCGCCGTCCGGTGAGCAGTTCTTC
>.|.|12|TRBJ1-2|TRBV6-5
CASSQDRDGYTF
TGTGCCAGCAGTCAGGACAGAGATGGCTACACCTTC
>.|.|15|TRBJ2-5|TRBV6-5
CASSLAQGGLWTQYF
TGTGCCAGCAGCCTAGCCCAGGGGGGCCTGTGGACCCAGTACTTC
>.|.|17|TRBJ1-2|TRBV28
CASRRRRGHQANYGYTF
TGTGCCAGCCGCCGCCGGCGGGGGCACCAAGCTAACTATGGCTACACCTTC
>.|TRBD2|16|TRBJ2-5|TRBV19
CASSPHSGRAGETQYF
TGTGCCAGTAGTCCTCATAGCGGGAGGGCCGGGGAGACCCAGTACTTC
>few|TRBD1|14|TRBJ1-5|TRBV15
CATGTGGENQPQHF
TGTGCCACCGGTACAGGGGGCGAGAATCAGCCCCAGCATTTT
>.|TRBD1|16|TRBJ1-5|TRBV19
CASSIELQGGRQPQHF
TGTGCCAGTAGTATAGAATTACAGGGGGGTCGCCAGCCCCAGCATTTT
>.|.|16|TRBJ2-5|TRBV3-1/TRBV3-2
CASSPAEGAAQETQYF
TGTGCCAGCAGCCCTGCAGAGGGAGCGGCCCAAGAGACCCAGTACTTC
>.|.|15|TRBJ2-1|TRBV2
CASSESSGSYNEQFF
TGTGCCAGCAGTGAATCGTCCGGGTCCTACAATGAGCAGTTCTTC
>.|TRBD1|15|TRBJ1-5|TRBV5-6
CASSLTGAGNQPQHF
TGTGCCAGCAGCTTGACAGGGGCCGGCAATCAGCCCCAGCATTTT
>.|TRBD2|17|TRBJ2-2|TRBV6-2/TRBV6-3
CASSPIAGGPSTGELFF
TGTGCCAGCAGCCCTATAGCGGGAGGGCCGAGCACCGGGGAGCTGTTTTTT
>.|.|16|TRBJ1-4|TRBV2
CASSDNRMMGNEKLFF
TGTGCCAGCAGTGACAACAGGATGATGGGGAATGAAAAACTGTTTTTT
>.|.|13|TRBJ2-3|TRBV7-2
CASSLRVESAQYF
TGTGCCAGCAGCTTAAGAGTTGAGTCGGCGCAGTATTTT
>.|.|13|TRBJ1-1|TRBV29-1
CSATGSMNTEAFF
TGCAGCGCGACGGGGTCCATGAACACTGAAGCTTTCTTT
>.|.|12|TRBJ2-7|TRBV6-6
CASSFRFYEQYF
TGTGCCAGCAGCTTCAGGTTCTACGAGCAGTACTTC